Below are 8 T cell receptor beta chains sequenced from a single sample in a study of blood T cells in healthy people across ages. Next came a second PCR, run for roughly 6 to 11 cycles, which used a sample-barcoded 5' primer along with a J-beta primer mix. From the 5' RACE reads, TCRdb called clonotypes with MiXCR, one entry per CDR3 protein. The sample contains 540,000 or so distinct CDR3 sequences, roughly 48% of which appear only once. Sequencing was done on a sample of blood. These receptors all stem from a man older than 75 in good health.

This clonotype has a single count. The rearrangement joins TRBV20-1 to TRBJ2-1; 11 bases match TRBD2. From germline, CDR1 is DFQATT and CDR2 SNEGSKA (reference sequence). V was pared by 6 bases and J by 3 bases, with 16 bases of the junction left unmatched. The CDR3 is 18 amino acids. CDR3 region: CSAPASGRTRRVYNEQFF. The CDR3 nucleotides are TGCAGTGCCCCGGCTAGCGGGAGGACCCGGAGGGTCTACAATGAGCAGTTCTTC.

This CDR3 reads CASSDGRGGQETQYF. DNA for the CDR3: TGCGCCAGCAGCGACGGCCGGGGAGGTCAAGAGACCCAGTACTTC. This chain connects TRBV5-1 to TRBJ2-5; a weak D match, TRBD2 (6 bases). The germline V gene has CDR1 SGHRS and CDR2 YFSETQ. The CDR3 has 15 amino acids. V dropped 4 bases and J dropped 2 bases, with 15 bases sitting between them.

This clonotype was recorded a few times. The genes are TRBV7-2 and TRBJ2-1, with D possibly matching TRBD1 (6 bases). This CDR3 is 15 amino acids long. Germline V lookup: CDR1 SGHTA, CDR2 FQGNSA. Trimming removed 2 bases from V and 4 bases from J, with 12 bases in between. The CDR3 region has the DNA TGTGCCAGCAGCTTACGAGTAACAGGGTACAATGAGCAGTTCTTC. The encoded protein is CASSLRVTGYNEQFF.

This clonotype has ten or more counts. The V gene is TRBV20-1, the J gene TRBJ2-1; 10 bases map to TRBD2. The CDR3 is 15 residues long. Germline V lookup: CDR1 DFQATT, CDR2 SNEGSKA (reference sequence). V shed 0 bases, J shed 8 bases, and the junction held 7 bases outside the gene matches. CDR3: CSARDPSGRGDEQFF. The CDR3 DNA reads TGCAGTGCTAGAGATCCTAGCGGGAGAGGCGATGAGCAGTTCTTC.

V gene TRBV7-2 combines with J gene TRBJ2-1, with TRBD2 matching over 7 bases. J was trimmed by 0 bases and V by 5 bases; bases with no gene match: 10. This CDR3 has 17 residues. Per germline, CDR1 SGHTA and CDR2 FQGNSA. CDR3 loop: CASSPILARYSYNEQFF. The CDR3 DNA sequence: TGTGCCAGCAGCCCGATACTAGCGCGGTACTCCTACAATGAGCAGTTCTTC.

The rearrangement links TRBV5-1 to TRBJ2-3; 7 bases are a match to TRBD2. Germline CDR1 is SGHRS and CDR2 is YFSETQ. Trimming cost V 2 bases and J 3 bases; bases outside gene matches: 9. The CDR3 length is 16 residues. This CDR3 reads CASSFERGFGTDTQYF. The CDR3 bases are TGCGCCAGCAGCTTCGAGCGGGGATTTGGGACAGATACGCAGTATTTT.

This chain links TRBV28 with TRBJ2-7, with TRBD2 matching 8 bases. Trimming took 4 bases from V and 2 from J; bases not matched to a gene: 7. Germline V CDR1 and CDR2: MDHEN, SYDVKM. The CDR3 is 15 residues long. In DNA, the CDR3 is TGTGCCAGCAGTTCCCCAGGAGCGGGGGCCTACGAGCAGTACTTC. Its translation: CASSSPGAGAYEQYF. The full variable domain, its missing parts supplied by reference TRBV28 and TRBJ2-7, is DVKVTQSSRYLVKRTGEKVFLECVQDMDHENMFWYRQDPGLGLRLIYFSYDVKMKEKGDIPEGYSVSREKKERFSLILESASTNQTSMYLCASSSPGAGAYEQYFGPGTRLTVT.

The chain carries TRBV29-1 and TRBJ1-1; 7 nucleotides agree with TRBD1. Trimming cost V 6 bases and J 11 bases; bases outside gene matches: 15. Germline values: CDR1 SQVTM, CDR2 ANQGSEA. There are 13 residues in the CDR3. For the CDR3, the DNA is TGCAGCGTAGTGCCTCAGGGGGTTGGCGACGCTTTCTTT. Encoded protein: CSVVPQGVGDAFF.